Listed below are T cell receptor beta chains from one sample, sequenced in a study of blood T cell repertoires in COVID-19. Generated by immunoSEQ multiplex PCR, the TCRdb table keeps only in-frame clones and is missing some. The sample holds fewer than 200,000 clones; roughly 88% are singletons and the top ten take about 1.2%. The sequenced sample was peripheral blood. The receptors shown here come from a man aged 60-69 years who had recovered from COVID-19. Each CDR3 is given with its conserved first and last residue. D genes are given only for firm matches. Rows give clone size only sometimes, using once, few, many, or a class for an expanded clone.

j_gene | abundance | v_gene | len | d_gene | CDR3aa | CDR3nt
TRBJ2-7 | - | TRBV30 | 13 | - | CAWSVRSGNEQYF | TGTGCCTGGAGTGTAAGGTCGGGAAACGAGCAGTACTTC
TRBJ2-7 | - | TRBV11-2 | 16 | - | CASSSPRRSGSIGEYF | TGTGCCAGCAGTTCCCCCCGCCGATCCGGGTCCATAGGGGAGTACTTC
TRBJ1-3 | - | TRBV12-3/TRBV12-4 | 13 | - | CASRLTGGNTIYF | TGTGCCAGCAGGCTGACAGGAGGAAACACCATATATTTT
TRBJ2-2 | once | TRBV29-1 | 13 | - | CSVGGRRAGELFF | TGCAGCGTTGGGGGGCGGCGAGCCGGGGAGCTGTTTTTT
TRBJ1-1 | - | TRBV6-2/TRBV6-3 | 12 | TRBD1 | CASSWGGQGTFF | TGTGCCAGCAGTTGGGGGGGACAGGGAACATTCTTT
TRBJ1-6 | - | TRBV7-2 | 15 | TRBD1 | CASSQSRTGFSPLHF | TGTGCCAGCAGCCAAAGCAGGACAGGGTTTTCACCCCTCCACTTT
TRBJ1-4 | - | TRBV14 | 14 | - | CASSQLSTNEKLFF | TGTGCCAGCAGCCAACTATCAACTAATGAAAAACTGTTTTTT
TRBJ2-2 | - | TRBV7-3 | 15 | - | CASSLRGGDPGELFF | TGTGCCAGCAGCTTAAGAGGGGGAGACCCCGGGGAGCTGTTTTTT
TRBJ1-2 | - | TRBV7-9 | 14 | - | CASSLSLQGGGYTF | TGTGCCAGCAGCTTATCCCTGCAGGGCGGCGGCTACACCTTC
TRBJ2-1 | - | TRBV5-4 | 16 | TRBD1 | CASSSRKQGRDNEQFF | TGTGCCAGCAGTTCGAGGAAACAGGGGCGCGACAATGAGCAGTTCTTC
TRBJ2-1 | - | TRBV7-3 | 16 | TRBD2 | CASSTTSGPSYNEQFF | TGTGCCAGCAGCACAACTAGCGGTCCCTCCTACAATGAGCAGTTCTTC
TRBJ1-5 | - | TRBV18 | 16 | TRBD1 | CASSPSTGNSNQPQHF | TGTGCCAGCTCACCATCGACAGGGAATAGCAATCAGCCCCAGCATTTT
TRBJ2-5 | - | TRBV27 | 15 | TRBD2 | CASSLVAGGRETQYF | TGTGCCAGCAGTTTAGTAGCGGGGGGGCGCGAGACCCAGTACTTC
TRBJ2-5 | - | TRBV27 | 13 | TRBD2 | CASRKTSRETQYF | TGTGCCAGCAGGAAGACTAGCCGGGAGACCCAGTACTTC
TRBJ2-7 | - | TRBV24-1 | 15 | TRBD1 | CATSGTGDNLGEQYF | TGTGCCACCAGCGGGACAGGGGATAACCTTGGCGAGCAGTACTTC
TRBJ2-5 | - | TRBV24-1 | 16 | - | CATSGGTPDDRETQYF | TGTGCCACCAGTGGCGGGACGCCTGATGATCGGGAGACCCAGTACTTC
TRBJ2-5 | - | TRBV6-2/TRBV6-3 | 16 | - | CASSYTPRGPGETQYF | TGTGCCAGCAGTTACACTCCCCGGGGTCCGGGGGAGACCCAGTACTTC
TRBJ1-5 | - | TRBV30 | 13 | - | CAWGVVRSQPQHF | TGTGCCTGGGGAGTTGTGAGATCTCAGCCCCAGCATTTT
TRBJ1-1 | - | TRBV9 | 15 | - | CASSVAGGMNTEAFF | TGTGCCAGCAGCGTAGCCGGGGGTATGAACACTGAAGCTTTCTTT
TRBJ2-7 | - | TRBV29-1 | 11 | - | CSILLSYEQYF | TGCAGCATCCTTTTATCCTACGAGCAGTACTTC
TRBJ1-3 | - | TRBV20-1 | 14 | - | CSASRQGMRNTIYF | TGCAGTGCTAGTCGGCAGGGAATGAGAAACACCATATATTTT
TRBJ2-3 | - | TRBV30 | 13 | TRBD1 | CAWSYTGVDTQYF | TGTGCCTGGAGCTATACAGGGGTAGATACGCAGTATTTT
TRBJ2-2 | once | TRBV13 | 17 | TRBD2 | CASSLESGGLNTGELFF | TGTGCCAGCAGCTTAGAGAGCGGGGGCCTTAACACCGGGGAGCTGTTTTTT
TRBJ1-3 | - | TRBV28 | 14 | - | CASSFSFWGGTIYF | TGTGCCAGCAGTTTTAGCTTTTGGGGGGGCACCATATATTTT
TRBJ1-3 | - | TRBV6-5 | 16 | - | CASSYSADTSGNTIYF | TGTGCCAGCAGTTACTCAGCGGATACCTCTGGAAACACCATATATTTT
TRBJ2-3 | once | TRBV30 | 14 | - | CAWSAGFTTDTQYF | TGTGCCTGGAGTGCAGGGTTTACCACAGATACGCAGTATTTT
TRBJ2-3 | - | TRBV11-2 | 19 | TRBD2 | CASSPKGGLAGARTDTQYF | TGTGCCAGCAGTCCCAAGGGGGGACTAGCGGGGGCGCGCACAGATACGCAGTATTTT
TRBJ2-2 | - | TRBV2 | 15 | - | CASSGSSGYTGELFF | TGTGCCAGCAGCGGTAGTAGCGGATACACCGGGGAGCTGTTTTTT
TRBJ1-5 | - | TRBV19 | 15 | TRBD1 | CASEGQPYSNQPQHF | TGTGCCAGTGAGGGACAGCCTTATAGCAATCAGCCCCAGCATTTT
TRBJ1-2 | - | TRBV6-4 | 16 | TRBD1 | CASSDQRTGGEHGYTF | TGTGCCAGCAGTGACCAGAGGACAGGGGGGGAACATGGCTACACCTTC
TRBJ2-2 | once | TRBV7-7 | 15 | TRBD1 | CASSPGTDNTGELFF | TGTGCTAGCAGTCCCGGGACAGACAACACCGGGGAGCTGTTTTTT
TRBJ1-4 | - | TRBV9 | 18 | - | CASSPEGQVVVTNEKLFF | TGTGCCAGCAGCCCAGAGGGTCAGGTCGTGGTAACTAATGAAAAACTGTTTTTT
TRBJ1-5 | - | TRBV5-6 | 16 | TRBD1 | CASSLAGGSSNQPQHF | TGTGCCAGCAGCTTGGCAGGGGGCTCGAGCAATCAGCCCCAGCATTTT
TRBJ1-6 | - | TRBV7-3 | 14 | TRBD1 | CASSSGQGNSPLHF | TGTGCCAGCAGCTCGGGACAGGGGAATTCACCCCTCCACTTT
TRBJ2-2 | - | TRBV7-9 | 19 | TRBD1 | CASSLAVGIRDRVTGELFF | TGTGCCAGCAGCTTAGCAGTTGGGATTCGGGACAGGGTAACCGGGGAGCTGTTTTTT
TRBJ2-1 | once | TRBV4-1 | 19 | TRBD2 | CASSRDGELAGAARNEQFF | TGCGCCAGCAGCCGCGACGGGGAACTAGCGGGGGCGGCGAGGAATGAGCAGTTCTTC
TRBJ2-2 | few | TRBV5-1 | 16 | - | CASSLPGTANTGELFF | TGCGCCAGCAGCTTGCCAGGAACAGCGAACACCGGGGAGCTGTTTTTT
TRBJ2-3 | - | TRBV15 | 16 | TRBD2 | CATSRGLAGGTDTQYF | TGTGCCACCAGCAGAGGCCTAGCGGGGGGCACAGATACGCAGTATTTT
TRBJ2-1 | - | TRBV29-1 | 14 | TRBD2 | CSVGVAGSYNEQFF | TGCAGCGTTGGAGTAGCGGGGTCCTACAATGAGCAGTTCTTC
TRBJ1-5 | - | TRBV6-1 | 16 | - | CASSETQGSGNQPQHF | TGTGCCAGCAGTGAAACCCAGGGTAGTGGCAATCAGCCCCAGCATTTT
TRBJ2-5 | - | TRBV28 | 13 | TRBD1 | CASRTGGQETQYF | TGTGCCAGCAGGACAGGGGGCCAAGAGACCCAGTACTTC
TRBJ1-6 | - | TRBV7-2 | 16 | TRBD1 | CASRNRGTGVNSPLHF | TGTGCCAGCAGGAACAGAGGCACAGGGGTAAATTCACCCCTCCACTTT
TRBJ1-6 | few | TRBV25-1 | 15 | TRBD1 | CASAGGGSYNSPLHF | TGTGCCAGCGCAGGGGGAGGCTCCTATAATTCACCCCTCCACTTT
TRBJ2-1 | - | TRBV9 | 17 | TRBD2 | CASSVGTGGPPYNEQFF | TGTGCCAGCAGCGTGGGAACGGGGGGGCCCCCCTACAATGAGCAGTTCTTC
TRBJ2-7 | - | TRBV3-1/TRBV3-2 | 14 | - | CASSPRLTTYEQYF | TGTGCCAGCAGCCCGAGACTGACCACCTACGAGCAGTACTTC
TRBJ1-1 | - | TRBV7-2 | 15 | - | CASSLDGRRSTEAFF | TGTGCCAGCAGCTTAGATGGCAGACGGAGCACTGAAGCTTTCTTT
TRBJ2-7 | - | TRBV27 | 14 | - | CASSLLAGAYEQYF | TGTGCCAGCAGTTTATTGGCAGGGGCATACGAGCAGTACTTC
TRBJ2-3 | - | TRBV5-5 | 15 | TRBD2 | CASRNLAGGTDTQYF | TGTGCCAGCAGAAATCTAGCGGGGGGGACAGATACGCAGTATTTT
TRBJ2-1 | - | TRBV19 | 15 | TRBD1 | CASGVTDRGANEQFF | TGTGCCAGTGGTGTAACGGACAGGGGGGCCAATGAGCAGTTCTTC
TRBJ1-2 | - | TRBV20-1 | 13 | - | CSASGLRERGYTF | TGCAGTGCTAGTGGGTTGCGGGAGAGGGGCTACACCTTC
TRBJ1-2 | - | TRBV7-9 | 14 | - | CASSLKSGDQGYTF | TGTGCCAGCAGCTTAAAATCAGGGGACCAGGGCTACACCTTC
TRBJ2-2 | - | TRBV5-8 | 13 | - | CAHGARGTGELFF | TGTGCCCACGGGGCCAGGGGCACCGGGGAGCTGTTTTTT